This T cell receptor (beta chain) was identified in a study of shared clonotypes between healthy human individuals (dated by TCRdb to about 2020). Background on the whole study: A couple of women and three men aged 18 to 49 years were included in the cohort. Different laboratories and diverse techniques were used to prepare libraries and sequence TCR repertoires, to increase sequencing depth and limit assay-specific biases. For each donor, CD4 naive and CD4 memory were each given three plates, CD8 naive was given two plates, and CD8 memory was given one plate. Per donor, leukapheresis produced somewhere between about 0.94 and 9.5 billion PBMCs. To estimate repertoire size and how much clonotypes are shared between individuals, the study performed deep sequencing of blood TCR repertoires from a handful of healthy adults.

As regards this clone: Its antigen is currently not known. Within one base of it there is no much larger clone, and no base qualities were kept.

Points the paper makes about the study in general: Sharing across a handful of donors was observed for around 5% of naive CD4, around 3.5% of naive CD8, roughly 2.4% of memory CD4, and roughly 0.4% of memory CD8 clonotypes. Estimated clonotype richness was generally larger for naive than for memory subsets. Because the study included only a small number of donors, the genetic and exposure-history diversity represented was limited. Sampling was limited to blood, and TCR repertoires in tissue likely differ from TCR repertoires in blood. Compared with non-shared clonotypes, the clonotypes found in all four sorted-subset donors had higher generation probabilities. Pairwise subsampling indicated that sequencing depth was expected to affect the degree of clonotype sharing among donors. Even with the large sequencing depth, rarefaction of the sorted-subset datasets indicated that sequencing was incomplete.

TCR CDR3 regions were amplified from genomic DNA by multiplex PCR using the deep immunoSEQ assay. For each cell subset, the extracted genomic DNA was distributed evenly across all wells of several immunoSEQ 96-well plates, and each plate served as one replicate. For sorted subsets, around 0.2 ug of genomic DNA, equivalent to 25,000 to 35,000 T cell genomes, went into each replicate PCR. Purified libraries were measured with a Qubit 3.0 fluorometer, size-checked on a Bioanalyzer 2100, and measured again with the KAPA Library Quantification kit. Every immunoSEQ 96-well plate was sequenced on a separate single-read 150-cycle Illumina NextSeq 550 flow cell. Per the source publication's procedure: The immunoSEQ output contained only junctional sequences without quality scores, so filtering could not match that applied to full-length reads. Sequences were annotated with PyIR, a Python wrapper for IgBLAST v1.9, using IMGT germline references to assign V/J genes and CDR3. Reads were filtered out if the reads had weak V/J assignments (E-value above 1e-6), no CDR3, stop codons, out-of-frame junctions, or ambiguous translated residues. V3J clonotypes were defined as sequences sharing the same inferred V gene, J gene, and CDR3 amino acid sequence. The percentage overlap between two repertoires was calculated by dividing the number of shared unique clonotypes by the size of the smaller repertoire. Repertoire richness was assessed with RTK rarefaction, the Chao1 estimator, and Recon v2.1 estimates of unobserved clonotypes. Generation probabilities for all TCRbeta clonotypes obtained by the gDNA method from a handful of donors were computed using OLGA. TCRdb holds this immuneACCESS table with in-frame rearrangements only. Some clones are missing; in checked studies, unresolved V genes explain under half, and the rest has no known cause. The D gene and trimming were derived from the DNA, and the V and J assignments and clone size from that table. The table for this sample lists hundreds of thousands of clones; about 74% of them were counted only once. Jointly, the top ten make up under 2% of the sample.

A distance of 12 bases separates the germline ends of V and J, which lose 4 bases and 5 bases respectively. The CDR3 runs 13 amino acids, cysteine and phenylalanine included. The entry retains the CDR3 DNA only, 39 bases that are in frame from base 1. CDR1 and CDR2, looked up from the germline V gene (reference sequence), are SGHNT and YYREEE. The donors were healthy, HIV-negative adults with no recently reported acute infections or vaccinations. All donors were Caucasian adults living in Nashville, Tennessee, USA. CD4+ T cells were enriched through magnetic negative selection, after which naive cells were positively selected on CD45RA and the remaining negative fraction served as the memory subset. After blood collection by leukapheresis, PBMCs were isolated using Ficoll-Histopaque density gradient centrifugation and then cryopreserved in the vapor phase of liquid nitrogen. Analytical flow cytometry was used to check the purity and quantity of every magnetically sorted T cell population. Genomic DNA was isolated from each sorted fraction and quantified by UV absorbance on a Nanodrop 2000c.

The sequenced sample consisted of memory CD4+ T cells sorted from blood. This sample's cell subset or site label indicates: CD45RA-negative fraction. The V and J genes are TRBV5-4 and TRBJ2-5; the D region possibly corresponds to TRBD1 (6 bases align). This sequence was found in a woman younger than 45 in good health. The CDR3 has the sequence CASSGRGSETQYF. The DNA sequence follows: TGTGCCAGCAGCGGCAGGGGTTCGGAGACCCAGTACTTC. Outside the CDR3, residues come from the reference TRBV5-4 and TRBJ2-5 proteins, so the full variable domain is: ETGVTQSPTHLIKTRGQQVTLRCSSQSGHNTVSWYQQALGQGPQFIFQYYREEENGRGNFPPRFSGLQFPNYSSELNVNALELDDSALYLCASSGRGSETQYFGPGTRLLVL.